This T cell receptor (beta chain) was captured in a study of shared clonotypes between healthy human individuals (dated by TCRdb to the early 2020s). For context, the study as a whole: The cohort comprised a couple of women and a few men aged 18 to 49 years. Per donor, three plates each were used for CD4 naive and CD4 memory, two for CD8 naive, and one for CD8 memory. To estimate repertoire size and how much clonotype sharing occurs between individuals, the study deeply sequenced the blood TCR repertoires of five or six healthy adults. Libraries were prepared and TCR repertoires were sequenced by different laboratories using diverse techniques, in order to increase sequencing depth and limit assay-specific biases. Per donor, leukapheresis produced somewhere between about 0.85 and 10 billion PBMCs. Overall study outcomes, separate from this receptor: Larger estimated clonotype richness was generally found for naive subsets than for memory subsets. The small number of donors limited the genetic and exposure-history diversity represented. Higher generation probabilities were observed for clonotypes shared by all four sorted-subset donors than for non-shared clonotypes. Pairwise subsampling led to the expectation that sequencing depth would affect the degree of clonotype sharing among donors. Sharing across several donors was observed for about 5% of naive CD4, over 3% of naive CD8, about 2.5% of memory CD4, and around 0.4% of memory CD8 clonotypes. Sampling was limited to blood, and TCR repertoires in tissue likely differ from TCR repertoires in blood. Even with the large sequencing depth, rarefaction of the sorted-subset datasets indicated that sequencing was incomplete.

Comment on this clone: Its recognized antigen is unknown. No base quality values were provided; no much bigger clone lies one nucleotide off.

Donors were healthy HIV-negative adults with no recently reported acute infections or vaccinations. Only Caucasian adults living in Nashville, Tennessee, USA were represented among the donors. CD4+ T cells were enriched through magnetic negative selection, after which naive cells were positively selected on CD45RA and the remaining negative fraction served as the memory subset. Blood was collected by leukapheresis, and PBMCs were isolated by Ficoll-Histopaque density gradient centrifugation and then cryopreserved in liquid nitrogen vapor phase. Analytical flow cytometry was used to check the purity and quantity of each magnetically sorted T cell population. From each sorted fraction, genomic DNA was isolated and quantified by UV absorbance on a Nanodrop 2000c. Using the deep immunoSEQ assay, TCR CDR3 regions were amplified from genomic DNA by multiplex PCR. Extracted genomic DNA from each cell subset was spread evenly across all wells of several immunoSEQ 96-well plates, with each plate serving as a replicate. For sorted subsets, roughly 200 ng of genomic DNA, equivalent to some 33,000 T cell genomes, went into each replicate PCR. The purified libraries were quantified using a Qubit 3.0 fluorometer, sized with a Bioanalyzer 2100, and then quantified again using the KAPA Library Quantification kit. A separate single-read 150-cycle Illumina NextSeq 550 flow cell was used to sequence each immunoSEQ 96-well plate. As for the original processing: Because the immunoSEQ output included only junctional sequences and no quality scores, the filtering could not be the same as the filtering used for full-length reads. Sequences were annotated with PyIR, a Python wrapper for IgBLAST v1.9, using IMGT germline references to assign V/J genes and CDR3. Reads with weak V/J assignments (E-value above 1e-6), missing CDR3, stop codons, out-of-frame junctions, or ambiguous translated residues were removed. V3J clonotypes were defined as sequences sharing an identical inferred V gene, J gene, and CDR3 amino acid sequence. Percentage overlap between repertoires was calculated by dividing the number of shared unique clonotypes by the size of the smaller repertoire. Repertoire richness was assessed with RTK rarefaction, the Chao1 estimator, and Recon v2.1 estimates of unobserved clonotypes. Generation probabilities were computed with OLGA for all TCRbeta clonotypes obtained by the gDNA method from a handful of donors. TCRdb's version of the immuneACCESS table is confined to in-frame rearrangements and falls short of the full clone set. An unresolved V gene accounts for under half of the shortfall where checked; the remainder is of unknown origin. That table supplies the V and J calls and clone size; D and trimming were determined from the DNA. The sample records 2 million to 2.5 million clones, 80% to 95% of which are singletons. About 0.41% of the sample comes from the top ten.

The CDR3 sequence holds 18 residues, the cysteine and phenylalanine included. Only the CDR3 DNA is retained, 54 bases long and in frame from the first base. V is pared back by 2 bases and J by 0 bases, with 16 bases lying between the germline termini. CDR1 and CDR2 (SGHVS, FQNEAQ) derive from the germline V gene. The specimen sequenced was naive CD4+ T cells from PBMCs. This specimen's cell subset or site label, per the study, means: CD45RA+ positively selected. This TCR derives from a man younger than 35 in good health. Some clones in this sample may be carry-over from other donors' samples. The chain is encoded by TRBV7-8 joined to TRBJ2-2; TRBD1 is a possible D gene, resting on 5 matching bases. CDR3 region: CASSLRGWGVTNTGELFF. The sequence in DNA is TGTGCCAGCAGCTTAAGAGGTTGGGGCGTAACGAACACCGGGGAGCTGTTTTTT.